The table lists the clone carrying this T cell receptor beta chain with a few counts. The antigen remains undetermined. The data originate from a study of response to subunit inactivated influenza vaccine. Study results and limitations: Few new T cells, the authors suggested, are recruited by each seasonal influenza vaccination.

Germline CDR1 is SGHRS and CDR2 is YFSETQ. V lost 3 bases, J lost 1 base, and 2 bases stayed unmatched. The CDR3 contains 15 residues. TCRdb analysed the RT-PCR reads with MiXCR anew, one entry per CDR3 protein. Of about 240,000 distinct CDR3 sequences listed, approximately 12% are singletons. The specimen was non-naive T cells sorted from PBMCs, collected 14 to 15 days before vaccination. This TCR came from a man in his fifties who received an inactivated influenza vaccine. This chain uses TRBV5-1 with TRBJ1-1, with 11 bases lining up with TRBD1. This chain's CDR3 is CASSYGQGANTEAFF. The DNA of the CDR3 is TGCGCCAGCAGCTACGGACAGGGGGCGAACACTGAAGCTTTCTTT.